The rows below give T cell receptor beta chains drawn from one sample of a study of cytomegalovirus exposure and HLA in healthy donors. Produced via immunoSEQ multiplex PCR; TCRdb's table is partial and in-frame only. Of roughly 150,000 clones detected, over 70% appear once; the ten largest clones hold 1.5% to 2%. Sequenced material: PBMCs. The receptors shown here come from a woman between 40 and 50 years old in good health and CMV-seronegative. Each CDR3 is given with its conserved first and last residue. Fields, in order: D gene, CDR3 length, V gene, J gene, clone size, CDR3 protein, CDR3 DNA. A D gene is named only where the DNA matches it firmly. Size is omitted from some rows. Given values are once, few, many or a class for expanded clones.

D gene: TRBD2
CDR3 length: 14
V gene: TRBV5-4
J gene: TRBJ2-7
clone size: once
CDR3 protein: CASRTSGGTYEQYF
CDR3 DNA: TGTGCCAGCAGGACTAGCGGGGGAACCTACGAGCAGTACTTC

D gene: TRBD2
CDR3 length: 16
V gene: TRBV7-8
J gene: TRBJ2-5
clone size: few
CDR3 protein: CASSLTSGGGLETQYF
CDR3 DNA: TGTGCCAGCAGCTTGACTAGCGGGGGGGGTCTAGAGACCCAGTACTTC

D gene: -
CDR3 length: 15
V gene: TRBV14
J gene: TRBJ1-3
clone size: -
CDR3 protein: CASSQDLDTWDTIYF
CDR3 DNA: TGTGCCAGCAGCCAAGATTTGGACACCTGGGACACCATATATTTT

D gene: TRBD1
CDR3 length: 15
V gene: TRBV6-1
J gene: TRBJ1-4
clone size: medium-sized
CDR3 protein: CASSDNTGGGEKLFF
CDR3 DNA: TGTGCCAGCAGTGACAACACAGGGGGCGGCGAAAAACTGTTTTTT

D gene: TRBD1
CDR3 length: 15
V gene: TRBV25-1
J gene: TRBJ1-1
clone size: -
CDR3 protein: CASSGTTGVNTEAFF
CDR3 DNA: TGTGCCAGCAGTGGGACGACAGGGGTCAACACTGAGGCTTTCTTT

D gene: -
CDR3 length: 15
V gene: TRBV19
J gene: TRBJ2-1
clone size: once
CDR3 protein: CASSYGLSSYNEQFF
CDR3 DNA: TGTGCCAGTAGTTACGGACTCAGCTCCTACAATGAGCAGTTCTTC

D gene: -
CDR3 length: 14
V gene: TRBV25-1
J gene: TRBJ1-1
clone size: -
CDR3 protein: CASSGTAETGEAFF
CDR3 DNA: TGTGCCAGCAGTGGGACTGCGGAGACGGGTGAAGCTTTCTTT

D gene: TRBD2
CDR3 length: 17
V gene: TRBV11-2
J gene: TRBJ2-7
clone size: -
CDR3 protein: CASSFPEMTSGRSEQYF
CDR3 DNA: TGTGCCAGCAGCTTCCCGGAAATGACTAGCGGGAGGAGCGAGCAGTACTTC

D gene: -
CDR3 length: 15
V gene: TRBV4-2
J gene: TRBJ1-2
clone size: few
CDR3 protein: CASSQGSSFNYGYTF
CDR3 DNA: TGTGCCAGCAGCCAAGGTAGCAGCTTTAACTATGGCTACACCTTC

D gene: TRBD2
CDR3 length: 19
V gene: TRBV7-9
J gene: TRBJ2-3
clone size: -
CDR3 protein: CASSLRDRGLAGSADTQYF
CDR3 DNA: TGTGCCAGCAGCTTAAGGGACAGGGGACTAGCGGGAAGCGCAGATACGCAGTATTTT

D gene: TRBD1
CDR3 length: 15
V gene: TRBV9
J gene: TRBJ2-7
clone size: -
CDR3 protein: CASSEGTGGPYEQYF
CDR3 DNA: TGTGCCAGCAGCGAGGGGACAGGGGGCCCCTACGAGCAGTACTTC

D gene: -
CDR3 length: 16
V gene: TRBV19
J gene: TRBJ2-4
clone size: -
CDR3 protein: CASSEVRGSTKNIQYF
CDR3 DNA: TGTGCCAGTAGTGAAGTCCGTGGCAGTACCAAAAACATTCAGTACTTC

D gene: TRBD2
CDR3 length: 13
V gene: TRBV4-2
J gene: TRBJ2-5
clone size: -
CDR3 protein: CASVAGGLETQYF
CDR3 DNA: TGTGCCAGCGTGGCGGGGGGGCTGGAGACCCAGTACTTC

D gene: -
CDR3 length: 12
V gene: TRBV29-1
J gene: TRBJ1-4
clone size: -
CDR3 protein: CSVRRGDEKLFF
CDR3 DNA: TGCAGCGTACGTAGGGGTGATGAAAAACTGTTTTTT

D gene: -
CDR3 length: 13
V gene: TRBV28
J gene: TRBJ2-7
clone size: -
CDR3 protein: CASRTGVSYEQYF
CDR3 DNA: TGTGCCAGCAGGACCGGGGTTTCCTACGAGCAGTACTTC

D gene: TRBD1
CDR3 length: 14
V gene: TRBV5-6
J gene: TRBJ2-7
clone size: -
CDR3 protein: CASSRRNRGYEQYF
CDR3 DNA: TGTGCCAGCAGCCGGAGAAACAGGGGCTACGAGCAGTACTTC

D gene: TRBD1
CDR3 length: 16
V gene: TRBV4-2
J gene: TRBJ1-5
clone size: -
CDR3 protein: CASSRLGAGGNQPQHF
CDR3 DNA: TGTGCCAGCAGCCGCCTTGGGGCAGGGGGTAATCAGCCCCAGCATTTT

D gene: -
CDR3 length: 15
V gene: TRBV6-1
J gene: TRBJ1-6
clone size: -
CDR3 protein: CASSEIRGGGSPLHF
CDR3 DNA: TGTGCCAGCAGTGAAATTAGGGGGGGAGGGTCACCCCTCCACTTT

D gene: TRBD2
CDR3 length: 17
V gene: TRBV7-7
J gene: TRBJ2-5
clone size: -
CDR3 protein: CASSLVTSGIIQETQYF
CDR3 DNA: TGTGCCAGCAGCTTAGTAACTAGCGGGATAATACAAGAGACCCAGTACTTC

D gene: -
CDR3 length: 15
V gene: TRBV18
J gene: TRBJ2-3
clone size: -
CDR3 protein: CASSPRTPNTDTQYF
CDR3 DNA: TGTGCCAGCTCACCTAGAACTCCTAACACAGATACGCAGTATTTT

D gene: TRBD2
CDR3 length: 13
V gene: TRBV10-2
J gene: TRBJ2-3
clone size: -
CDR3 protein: CASGAGVGDTQYF
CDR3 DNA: TGCGCCAGCGGAGCGGGAGTAGGAGATACGCAGTATTTT

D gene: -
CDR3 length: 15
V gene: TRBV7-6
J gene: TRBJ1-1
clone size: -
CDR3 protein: CASSLSPRHNTEAFF
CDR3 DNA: TGTGCCAGCAGCCTTAGCCCCCGGCATAACACTGAAGCTTTCTTT

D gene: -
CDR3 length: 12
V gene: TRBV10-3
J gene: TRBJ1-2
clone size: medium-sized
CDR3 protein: CAIRGSLYGYTF
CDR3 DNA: TGTGCCATTAGGGGGAGTCTCTATGGCTACACCTTC

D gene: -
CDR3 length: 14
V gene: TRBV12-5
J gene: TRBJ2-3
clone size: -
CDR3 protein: CASGLDWATDTQYF
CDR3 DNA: TGTGCTAGTGGTTTGGATTGGGCAACAGATACGCAGTATTTT

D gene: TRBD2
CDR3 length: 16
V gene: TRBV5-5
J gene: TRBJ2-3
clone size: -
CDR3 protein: CASSLGLAGGTDTQYF
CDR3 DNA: TGTGCCAGCAGCTTGGGACTAGCGGGGGGGACAGATACGCAGTATTTT

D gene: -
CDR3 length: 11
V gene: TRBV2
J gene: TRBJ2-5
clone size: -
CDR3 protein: CASSGSAGQYF
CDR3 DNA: TGTGCCAGCAGTGGGTCGGCAGGGCAGTACTTC

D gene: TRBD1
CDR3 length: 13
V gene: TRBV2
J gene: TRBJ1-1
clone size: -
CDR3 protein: CASSVGQGVVAFF
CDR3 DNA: TGTGCCAGCAGCGTGGGACAGGGGGTCGTAGCTTTCTTT

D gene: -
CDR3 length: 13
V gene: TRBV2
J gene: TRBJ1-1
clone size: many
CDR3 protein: CASSVQVNTEAFF
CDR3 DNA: TGTGCCAGCAGTGTGCAGGTGAACACTGAAGCTTTCTTT

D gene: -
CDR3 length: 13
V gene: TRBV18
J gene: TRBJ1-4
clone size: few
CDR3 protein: CASSPRTGEKLFF
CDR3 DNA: TGTGCCAGCTCGCCACGAACGGGTGAAAAACTGTTTTTT

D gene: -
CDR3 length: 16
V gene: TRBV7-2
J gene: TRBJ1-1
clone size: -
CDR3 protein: CASSLRFRGGNTEAFF
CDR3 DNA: TGTGCCAGCAGCCTCAGGTTCCGAGGAGGGAACACTGAAGCTTTCTTT

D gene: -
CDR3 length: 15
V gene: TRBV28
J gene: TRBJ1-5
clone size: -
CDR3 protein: CASILGPISSQPQHF
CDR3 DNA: TGTGCCAGCATCCTGGGCCCCATTAGTAGTCAGCCCCAGCATTTT

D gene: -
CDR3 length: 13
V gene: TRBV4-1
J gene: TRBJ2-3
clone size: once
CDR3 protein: CASSQAPRDTQYF
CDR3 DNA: TGCGCCAGCAGCCAGGCTCCCAGGGATACGCAGTATTTT

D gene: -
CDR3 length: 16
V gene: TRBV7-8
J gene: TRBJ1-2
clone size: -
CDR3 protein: CASSLRQTAANYGYTF
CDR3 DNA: TGTGCCAGCAGCTTAAGACAGACAGCCGCTAACTATGGCTACACCTTC

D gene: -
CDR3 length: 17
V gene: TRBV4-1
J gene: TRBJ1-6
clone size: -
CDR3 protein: CASSQPGVRTYNSPLHF
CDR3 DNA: TGCGCCAGCAGCCAACCAGGGGTCCGGACCTATAATTCACCCCTCCACTTT

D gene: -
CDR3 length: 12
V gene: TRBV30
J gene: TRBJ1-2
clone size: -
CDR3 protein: CAWSAQGYGYTF
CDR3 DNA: TGTGCCTGGAGTGCACAGGGTTATGGCTACACCTTC

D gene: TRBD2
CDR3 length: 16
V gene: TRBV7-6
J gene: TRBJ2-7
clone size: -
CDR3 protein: CASSLGTSGATYEQYF
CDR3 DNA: TGTGCCAGCAGCCTCGGGACTAGCGGGGCCACCTACGAGCAGTACTTC

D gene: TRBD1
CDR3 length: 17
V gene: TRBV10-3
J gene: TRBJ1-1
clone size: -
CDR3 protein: CAISEWDRGPLNTEAFF
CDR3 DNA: TGTGCCATCAGTGAGTGGGACAGGGGTCCTCTGAACACTGAAGCTTTCTTT

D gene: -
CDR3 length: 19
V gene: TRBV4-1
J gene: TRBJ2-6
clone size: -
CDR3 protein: CASSQPAGYTMSGANVLTF
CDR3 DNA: TGCGCCAGCAGCCAACCCGCGGGTTATACTATGTCTGGGGCCAACGTCCTGACTTTC

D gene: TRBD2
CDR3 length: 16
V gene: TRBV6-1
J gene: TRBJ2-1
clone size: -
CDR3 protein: CASSEVGTSGKYEQFF
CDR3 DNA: TGTGCCAGCAGTGAAGTGGGGACTAGCGGGAAATATGAGCAGTTCTTC

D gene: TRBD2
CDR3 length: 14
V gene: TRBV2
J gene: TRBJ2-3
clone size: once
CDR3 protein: CASRSAGGTDTQYF
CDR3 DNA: TGTGCCAGCAGATCAGCGGGGGGCACAGATACGCAGTATTTT

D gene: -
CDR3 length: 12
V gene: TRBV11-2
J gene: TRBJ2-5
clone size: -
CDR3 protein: CASSVTQETQYF
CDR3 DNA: TGTGCCAGCAGCGTAACACAAGAGACCCAGTACTTC

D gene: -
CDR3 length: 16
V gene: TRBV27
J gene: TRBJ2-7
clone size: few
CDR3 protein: CASIPSGGHHSYEQYF
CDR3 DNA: TGTGCCAGCATCCCGTCGGGGGGCCACCACTCCTACGAGCAGTACTTC

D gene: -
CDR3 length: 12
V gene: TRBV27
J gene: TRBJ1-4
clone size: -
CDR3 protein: CASSPNRVKLFF
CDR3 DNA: TGTGCCAGCAGTCCTAACAGGGTGAAACTGTTTTTT

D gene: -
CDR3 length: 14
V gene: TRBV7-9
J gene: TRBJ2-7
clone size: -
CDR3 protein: CASSLDRAPYEQYF
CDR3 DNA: TGTGCCAGCAGCTTAGACAGGGCCCCCTACGAGCAGTACTTC

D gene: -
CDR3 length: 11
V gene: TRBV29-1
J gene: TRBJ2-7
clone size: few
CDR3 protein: CSVLRRDEQYF
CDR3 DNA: TGCAGCGTGTTAAGGAGGGACGAGCAGTACTTC

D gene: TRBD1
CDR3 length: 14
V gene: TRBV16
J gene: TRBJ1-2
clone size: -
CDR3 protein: CASSPSGGVGGYTF
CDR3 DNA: TGTGCCAGCAGCCCCTCAGGGGGAGTAGGTGGCTACACCTTC